Each of the 8 T cell receptor beta chains below was sequenced from the same sample in a study of Tregs in tolerant kidney transplant recipients (dated by TCRdb to between 2018 and 2021). Library preparation used the immunoSEQ multiplex PCR assay. TCRdb provides this immuneACCESS table in a form limited to in-frame rearrangements. Some clones are lacking; in checked studies, under half of them reflect an unresolved V gene, and why the rest are absent is not known. The sample profile shows some 250,000 clones; roughly 80% of them were found once. Around 0.64% of the sample is in the top ten clones. The source material was CD4+ T cells from blood. The receptors stem from a human donor in good health.

In this sample, this clone turned up a few times. V usage is TRBV6-1 and J usage is TRBJ2-7, with D perhaps given as TRBD1 or TRBD2 (5 bases each). The germline V gene encodes CDR1 MNHNS and CDR2 SASEGT. The CDR3 sequence is 15 residues long. V was pared by 6 bases and J by 11 bases, with 26 bases between. CDR3 amino acids: CASSVSPGALKAEYF. The CDR3, as DNA: TGTGCCAGCAGCGTATCTCCCGGGGCCCTCAAAGCGGAGTACTTC.

This clone was detected a few times. The chain carries TRBV5-1 and TRBJ1-6; D call uncertain. V shed 6 bases and J shed 6 bases, with 13 bases lying between them. Germline V gene lookup returns CDR1 SGHRS and CDR2 YFSETQ. The CDR3 runs to 14 residues. This CDR3 reads CASNVGIGNSPLHF. CDR3 bases: TGCGCCAGCAACGTGGGGATTGGTAATTCACCCCTCCACTTT.

V is TRBV5-1 and J is TRBJ2-1; TRBD2 matches at 7 bases. V gave up 2 bases and J gave up 6 bases; unmatched junction bases: 14. The germline V gene encodes CDR1 SGHRS and CDR2 YFSETQ. The CDR3 is made up of 17 amino acids. The CDR3 is CASSLSRGSAGGNEQFF. CDR3 DNA: TGCGCCAGCAGCTTATCGCGGGGGAGCGCGGGTGGCAATGAGCAGTTCTTC.

A few counts support this clone. The gene calls are TRBV5-1 and TRBJ2-1; 9 positions agree with TRBD2. Losses at the gene ends were 0 bases for V and 9 bases for J; bases not matched to a gene: 4. The CDR3 has 14 residues. Germline V lookup: CDR1 SGHRS, CDR2 YFSETQ. This CDR3 reads CASSLGLAGLEQFF. The CDR3 coding sequence is TGCGCCAGCAGCTTGGGGCTAGCGGGGCTTGAGCAGTTCTTC.

This rearrangement joins TRBV19 to TRBJ2-5; 12 nucleotides align to TRBD1. Germline V gives CDR1 LNHDA, CDR2 SQIVND (reference sequence). V lost 0 bases, J lost 7 bases, and 3 bases stayed unmatched. The CDR3 sequence is 15 residues long. Here the CDR3 DNA reads TGTGCCAGTAGTATAGAGGGACAGGGGGCTCCGACCCAGTACTTC. Translation: CASSIEGQGAPTQYF.

In nucleotides, the CDR3 is TGTGCCAGCAGCGGACTAGCGGGAGTGAACACCGGGGAGCTGTTTTTT. It specifies CASSGLAGVNTGELFF. The V gene is TRBV11-2, the J gene TRBJ2-2; the match to TRBD2 covers 13 bases. The ends lost 5 bases at V and 1 base at J; junction bases unmatched: 1. This CDR3 is 16 amino acids long. Looked up from germline, CDR1 is SGHAT and CDR2 is FQNNGV.

This chain uses TRBV7-3 with TRBJ2-5; the D is unclear. V was trimmed by 1 base and J by 5 bases, leaving 8 bases between them. This CDR3 comprises 13 residues. Germline V CDR1 and CDR2: SGHTA, FQGTGA. The CDR3 coding sequence is TGTGCCAGCAGCTTAAGTGAAGGGGAGACCCAGTACTTC. Its translation is CASSLSEGETQYF.

This sequence joins TRBV5-1 and TRBJ2-3; D perhaps matches TRBD1 (6 bases). Trimming pared 0 bases from V and 9 bases from J, leaving 11 bases between. There are 13 residues in the CDR3. Germline CDR1 reads SGHRS; CDR2 reads YFSETQ. For the CDR3, the DNA is TGCGCCAGCAGCTTGGCCGAGAGGGGGACGCAGTATTTT. It encodes CASSLAERGTQYF. Based on the CDR3 plus reference TRBV5-1 and TRBJ2-3, the full variable domain is KAGVTQTPRYLIKTRGQQVTLSCSPISGHRSVSWYQQTPGQGLQFLFEYFSETQRNKGNFPGRFSGRQFSNSRSEMNVSTLELGDSALYLCASSLAERGTQYFGPGTRLTVL.